This passage covers 22 T cell receptor beta chains from one sample sequenced in a study of T cell repertoires in cytomegalovirus infection. MiXCR, applied by TCRdb to the reads, yields one record per CDR3 protein. Of about 680,000 distinct CDR3 sequences detected, 24% appear once; the ten largest clones hold less than 9.5%. The sequencing input was CD8+ T cells from PBMCs. These receptors originate from a human donor in good health (CMV status not recorded). Some clones in this sample may be carry-over from other donors' samples.

The chain employs TRBV5-1 and TRBJ1-2; D not resolved. The CDR3 has 12 amino acids. Germline values: CDR1 SGHRS, CDR2 YFSETQ. V was cut by 0 bases and J by 7 bases, with 7 bases left in between. CDR3 sequence (DNA): TGCGCCAGCAGCTTGGTATTGGGTGGCTACACCTTC. It codes for CASSLVLGGYTF.

The chain couples TRBV5-6 to TRBJ2-7, with D perhaps TRBD2 (5 bases). The germline V gene encodes CDR1 SGHDT and CDR2 YYEEEE. CDR3 size: 13 residues. With 4 bases removed from V and 1 base from J, the gap between germline ends came to 9 bases. The CDR3 nucleotides read TGTGCCAGCAGCCAAGGGAGATCCTACGAGCAGTACTTC. It specifies CASSQGRSYEQYF.

This clonotype was seen many times. The chain has TRBV12-3 or TRBV12-4 and TRBJ2-6; tentatively, D is TRBD1 (6 bases). The CDR3 loop spans 19 amino acids. Trimming left V 6 bases short and J 2 bases short, with 23 bases between. The DNA of the CDR3 is TGTGCCAGCAGCCTCTATTCCAGGGGAGTGATACCTGGGGCCAACGTCCTGACTTTC. This gives the protein CASSLYSRGVIPGANVLTF.

This clonotype has at least ten counts. V usage is TRBV28 and J usage is TRBJ2-5; D is ambiguous. The V gene's germline CDR1 is MDHEN and CDR2 SYDVKM. V was pared by 6 bases and J by 2 bases, with 7 bases between. The CDR3 runs 12 residues. CDR3: CASSPTQETQYF. Here the CDR3 DNA reads TGTGCCAGCAGCCCAACGCAAGAGACCCAGTACTTC.

This clonotype was seen a few times. This sequence joins TRBV20-1 and TRBJ2-1; D assignment may be TRBD1 or TRBD2 (5 bases each). CDR1 is DFQATT, CDR2 SNEGSKA, per germline (reference sequence). Trimming removed 0 bases at V and 8 bases at J, with 17 bases between. The CDR3 extends over 15 amino acids. The CDR3, as DNA: TGCAGTGCTAGAGATATAGCCGTTGGGGGAGATGAGCAGTTCTTC. Encoded protein: CSARDIAVGGDEQFF.

The gene calls are TRBV9 and TRBJ2-2; no definite D call. This CDR3 contains 12 residues. Looked up from germline, CDR1 is SGDLS and CDR2 is YYNGEE. V was cut by 0 bases and J by 7 bases, with 4 bases left in between. The CDR3: CASSVVNGELFF. CDR3 bases: TGTGCCAGCAGCGTAGTAAACGGGGAGCTGTTTTTT.

This clonotype was recorded at least ten times. The gene calls are TRBV28 and TRBJ1-5; 7 positions agree with TRBD1. Losses at the gene ends were 3 bases for V and 5 bases for J; bases not matched to a gene: 10. This CDR3 contains 16 residues. The germline gives CDR1 MDHEN, CDR2 SYDVKM. The DNA of the CDR3 is TGTGCCAGCAGTTTTATGTCAGGGGGAGAAGATCAGCCCCAGCATTTT. It yields the protein CASSFMSGGEDQPQHF.

At least ten counts were recorded for this clonotype. This sequence joins TRBV7-2 and TRBJ2-1; D perhaps matches TRBD2 (6 bases). This CDR3 is built from 17 residues. The V end lost 1 base, the J end lost 0 bases, and 13 bases lay between the germline ends. Looked up from germline, CDR1 is SGHTA and CDR2 is FQGNSA. The CDR3 DNA follows: TGTGCCAGCAGCTTAGGGCGGGGCTTAAGCTCCTACAATGAGCAGTTCTTC. Amino acid sequence: CASSLGRGLSSYNEQFF. The whole variable domain, filled in from reference TRBV7-2 and TRBJ2-1, reads GAGVSQSPSNKVTEKGKDVELRCDPISGHTALYWYRQSLGQGLEFLIYFQGNSAPDKSGLPSDRFSAERTGGSVSTLTIQRTQQEDSAVYLCASSLGRGLSSYNEQFFGPGTRLTVL.

This clonotype has at least ten counts. V gene TRBV5-1 combines with J gene TRBJ2-7, with D tentatively TRBD1 (8 bases). This CDR3 spans 14 amino acids. Trimming stripped 5 bases from V and 5 bases from J, with 17 bases between. The germline CDR1 and CDR2 sequences are SGHRS and YFSETQ. The CDR3 DNA sequence: TGCGCCAGCAGTCTCGGACAGGGAGGGAACGAGCAGTACGTC. It codes for CASSLGQGGNEQYV.

The genes are TRBV5-4 and TRBJ1-2; D is possibly TRBD1 (5 bases). V shed 2 bases and J shed 0 bases, with 11 bases lying between them. The CDR3 runs to 15 residues. Per germline, CDR1 SGHNT and CDR2 YYREEE (reference sequence). This chain's CDR3 is CASSFGRAANYGYTF. The CDR3 bases are TGTGCCAGCAGCTTCGGCAGGGCAGCTAACTATGGCTACACCTTC.

The chain combines TRBV20-1 with TRBJ1-2, with D possibly TRBD1 on 6 matching bases. From germline, CDR1 is DFQATT and CDR2 SNEGSKA (reference sequence). The CDR3 is 15 amino acids. The V and J ends lost 5 bases and 4 bases respectively, with 20 bases between them. CDR3 coding DNA: TGCAGTGCTGGGTCTAAAAGGGGGGTGGCCTATGGCTACACCTTC. Its translation: CSAGSKRGVAYGYTF.

Of note for this clonotype: With a much larger clone just one base away, this may be a read error. This rearrangement joins TRBV7-6 to TRBJ2-3; no clear D. Germline loops: CDR1 SGHVS, CDR2 FNYEAQ. The CDR3 spans 14 residues. The DNA for the CDR3 is TGTGCCAACAGCTTAGCCGCTCACGGAGATACGCAGTATTTT. It yields the protein CANSLAAHGDTQYF.

Many counts were recorded for this clonotype. The CDR3 here is CASSSRDSPSYEQYF. DNA of the CDR3: TGTGCCAGCAGCTCCCGGGACAGTCCCTCCTACGAGCAGTACTTC. This chain joins TRBV7-6 and TRBJ2-7, with 7 bases that match TRBD1. The length of the CDR3 is 15 residues. Germline V gene lookup returns CDR1 SGHVS and CDR2 FNYEAQ. V gave up 4 bases and J gave up 0 bases; unmatched junction bases: 6.

Of note for this clonotype: This clone may be a read error of a much larger clone one base away. The rearrangement uses TRBV4-1 and TRBJ2-5; D call uncertain. Trimming cost V 6 bases and J 6 bases, with 23 bases left between them. The V gene's germline CDR1 is MGHRA and CDR2 YSYEKL. This CDR3 contains 16 residues. CDR3 sequence reads: CASSLGGSYNKKTQYF. The CDR3 DNA reads TGCGCCAGCAGTTTGGGTGGTTCGTACAACAAGAAGACCCAGTACTTC.

This clonotype came up many times. The rearrangement uses TRBV4-2 and TRBJ1-1; maybe TRBD1 (6 bases). The germline gives CDR1 LGHNA, CDR2 YNFKEQ. Trimming took 0 bases from V and 5 from J, leaving 16 bases between them. CDR3 length: 16 amino acids. The chain's CDR3 is CASSQDAGGLRTEAFF. The DNA of the CDR3 is TGTGCCAGCAGCCAAGATGCCGGGGGCTTGAGGACTGAAGCTTTCTTT.

The J gene is TRBJ2-7, the V gene TRBV5-6; D is unresolved. Looked up from germline, CDR1 is SGHDT and CDR2 is YYEEEE. This CDR3 is 10 amino acids long. Trimming shortened V by 1 base and J by 5 bases, and 1 base separated the two germline ends. CDR3 bases: TGTGCCAGCAGCTTGAACGAGCAGTACTTC. Its protein product is CASSLNEQYF.

The chain uses TRBV27 and TRBJ2-7; D is possibly TRBD1 (6 bases). The CDR3 sequence is 14 residues long. The V and J ends lost 0 bases and 7 bases respectively, with 13 bases between them. CDR1 is MNHEY, CDR2 SMNVEV, per germline (reference sequence). The CDR3 DNA is TGTGCCAGCAGTTTATCCACAGGGCCGGGAGAGCAGTACTTC. As protein: CASSLSTGPGEQYF.

The J gene is TRBJ2-7, the V gene TRBV27; a weak D match, TRBD2 (5 bases). Germline V gives CDR1 MNHEY, CDR2 SMNVEV (reference sequence). The ends were cut back, 8 bases at V and 0 bases at J, with 11 bases in the middle. This CDR3 is 13 amino acids long. CDR3 residues: CASGLSNSYEQYF. The DNA of the CDR3 is TGTGCCAGCGGACTTTCAAACTCCTACGAGCAGTACTTC.

CDR3 in amino acids: CASRFTGQGYTF. CDR3 nucleotides: TGTGCCAGCAGGTTTACAGGGCAGGGCTACACCTTC. This chain connects TRBV13 to TRBJ1-2; a possible D gene is TRBD1 (6 bases). V lost 6 bases and J 8 bases, leaving 13 bases between the germline ends. The CDR3 contains 12 residues. CDR1 and CDR2 (germline): PRHDT, FYEKMQ (reference sequence).

The table lists this clonotype with many counts. CDR3 in amino acids: CASSLAGDRPLGGYTF. CDR3 bases: TGTGCCAGCAGCTTAGCAGGGGACAGGCCCTTAGGTGGCTACACCTTC. V and J are TRBV7-2 and TRBJ1-2, with TRBD1 matching 8 bases. The junction had 10 bases not matched to a gene; V was cut back by 0 bases and J by 7 bases. The germline CDR1 and CDR2 sequences are SGHTA and FQGNSA. The CDR3 consists of 16 residues.

This clonotype was observed many times. V and J are TRBV7-9 and TRBJ2-7; D could derive from TRBD1 or TRBD2 (5 bases each). The CDR3 spans 14 residues. Per the germline V gene, CDR1 is SEHNR and CDR2 is FQNEAQ (reference sequence). Trimming left V 1 base short and J 4 bases short, with 11 bases between. In nucleotides, the CDR3 is TGTGCCAGCAGCTTAGTCGGGGCAGGTTACGAGCAGTACGTC. This sequence encodes CASSLVGAGYEQYV.

Worth noting for this clonotype: Since a much larger clone is just one base distant, this may be a read error. V and J are TRBV4-1 and TRBJ2-2; D may be TRBD2 (5 bases). The germline gives CDR1 MGHRA, CDR2 YSYEKL. The CDR3 sequence is 13 residues long. This chain's CDR3 is CASSQETPGVLFF. As DNA, the CDR3 is TGCGCCAGCAGCCAAGAGACCCCCGGGGTGCTGTTTTTT.